Listed below are T cell receptor beta chains from one sample, sequenced in a study of blood T cell repertoires in COVID-19. Sequenced by immunoSEQ multiplex PCR; TCRdb stores in-frame clones only, minus some. Of 110,000 or so clones in the sample, 85% were seen once. Sequenced input: peripheral blood. These receptors all stem from a human donor in a cohort sampled during active COVID-19. Both conserved end residues are part of each CDR3. Fields, in order: V gene, J gene, clone size, D gene, CDR3 DNA, CDR3 protein. A D gene is named only where the DNA matches it firmly. Clone size, where shown, is once, few, many, or a class for clones that have expanded.

V: TRBV4-2
J: TRBJ2-7
size: -
D: TRBD2
DNA: TGTGCCAGCAGTCAGTCTAGCGGGGACTTCTACGAGCAGTACTTC
CDR3: CASSQSSGDFYEQYF

V: TRBV28
J: TRBJ1-6
size: once
D: -
DNA: TGTGCCAGCAGCGACTATCGGTCGTCATATAATTCACCCCTCCACTTT
CDR3: CASSDYRSSYNSPLHF

V: TRBV19
J: TRBJ2-5
size: -
D: TRBD1
DNA: TGTGCCAGCCGACACAGGGGGCAAGAGACCCAGTACTTC
CDR3: CASRHRGQETQYF

V: TRBV25-1
J: TRBJ1-5
size: -
D: TRBD1
DNA: TGTGCCAGCAGTGATCGGTCAGGGGGCCAGCCCCAGCATTTT
CDR3: CASSDRSGGQPQHF

V: TRBV11-3
J: TRBJ2-3
size: -
D: -
DNA: TGTGCCAGCAGCTTAGGCCTAGCAAGCACAGATACGCAGTATTTT
CDR3: CASSLGLASTDTQYF

V: TRBV7-3
J: TRBJ2-2
size: -
D: -
DNA: TGTGCCAGCAGCCCTCGGGGGGCCGCGAACACCGGGGAGCTGTTTTTT
CDR3: CASSPRGAANTGELFF

V: TRBV28
J: TRBJ2-2
size: -
D: TRBD1
DNA: TGTGCCAGCAGTATCCAGGGGGCGCGAGGGGAGCTGTTTTTT
CDR3: CASSIQGARGELFF

V: TRBV28
J: TRBJ2-7
size: -
D: TRBD2
DNA: TGTGCCAGCAGGAACGGGGCTAGCGGGGCCTACGAGCAGTACTTC
CDR3: CASRNGASGAYEQYF

V: TRBV7-8
J: TRBJ2-3
size: -
D: TRBD2
DNA: TGTGCCAGCAGCTTAGCTTCTGCGGGGGGGGCAGATACGCAGTATTTT
CDR3: CASSLASAGGADTQYF

V: TRBV14
J: TRBJ1-3
size: few
D: TRBD1
DNA: TGTGCCAGCAGCCCGGGACAGGGGGCTGGAAACACCATATATTTT
CDR3: CASSPGQGAGNTIYF

V: TRBV30
J: TRBJ2-3
size: -
D: TRBD2
DNA: TGTGCCTGGAGCACCCTAGCGGGGGGACCCACAGATACGCAGTATTTT
CDR3: CAWSTLAGGPTDTQYF

V: TRBV27
J: TRBJ1-6
size: -
D: -
DNA: TGTGCCAGCAGTTTATCGCCCTTGGGACAAAATTCACCCCTCCACTTT
CDR3: CASSLSPLGQNSPLHF

V: TRBV10-1
J: TRBJ2-3
size: -
D: TRBD1
DNA: TGCGCCAGCATTAAAAGCCCGGGACAGGAGCAGTATTTT
CDR3: CASIKSPGQEQYF

V: TRBV11-2
J: TRBJ2-7
size: -
D: TRBD1
DNA: TGTGCCAGCAGCCTCACTGGAGGACAGGGCTACGAGCAGTACTTC
CDR3: CASSLTGGQGYEQYF

V: TRBV9
J: TRBJ2-3
size: -
D: TRBD2
DNA: TGTGCCAGCAGCGTAGACCGGCCTAGCGGGGGGGTCTCCAGAGATACGCAGTATTTT
CDR3: CASSVDRPSGGVSRDTQYF

V: TRBV11-2
J: TRBJ2-5
size: -
D: TRBD1
DNA: TGTGCCAGCAGCTTAGGTTCAAAGACAGGGCGAACCGAGACCCAGTACTTC
CDR3: CASSLGSKTGRTETQYF

V: TRBV27
J: TRBJ2-1
size: -
D: TRBD2
DNA: TGTGCCAGCAGTTGGCTAGCGGGGGGGGGTAATGAGCAGTTCTTC
CDR3: CASSWLAGGGNEQFF

V: TRBV5-6
J: TRBJ2-1
size: -
D: -
DNA: TGTGCCAGCAGCTTGGTAGTGGGCTCCGATTTTTACAATGAGCAGTTCTTC
CDR3: CASSLVVGSDFYNEQFF

V: TRBV20-1
J: TRBJ2-1
size: few
D: -
DNA: TGCAGTGCTAGTGGCGGGTGGACTCAAGGGTCCTACAATGAGCAGTTCTTC
CDR3: CSASGGWTQGSYNEQFF

V: TRBV12-5
J: TRBJ2-7
size: -
D: TRBD1
DNA: TGTGCTAGTGGTTGGGTGGGACAGGGACGGGGCCGCACCTACGAGCAGTACTTC
CDR3: CASGWVGQGRGRTYEQYF

V: TRBV27
J: TRBJ1-2
size: -
D: -
DNA: TGTGCCAGCGGAAGGCAGGGCTATGGCTACACCTTC
CDR3: CASGRQGYGYTF

V: TRBV7-8
J: TRBJ2-7
size: -
D: TRBD1
DNA: TGTGCCAGCAGCTTAGTCGGGGGGACAGGGGGCAAAGAGCAGTACTTC
CDR3: CASSLVGGTGGKEQYF

V: TRBV10-3
J: TRBJ2-7
size: once
D: -
DNA: TGTGCCATCAGTGAGTCGGTAAGCGGTAACTACGAGCAGTACTTC
CDR3: CAISESVSGNYEQYF

V: TRBV19
J: TRBJ1-1
size: -
D: TRBD1
DNA: TGTGCCAGTAGTAGGGACAGGTTTAACACTGAAGCTTTCTTT
CDR3: CASSRDRFNTEAFF

V: TRBV5-1
J: TRBJ2-6
size: -
D: -
DNA: TGCGCCAGCAGCTTGGCCTTGTCGGAGAGCTCTGGGGCCAACGTCCTGACTTTC
CDR3: CASSLALSESSGANVLTF

V: TRBV7-6
J: TRBJ2-1
size: -
D: TRBD2
DNA: TGTGCCAGCAGCTTAGAGCTAGCGGGGGTTTCCTACAATGAGCAGTTCTTC
CDR3: CASSLELAGVSYNEQFF

V: TRBV5-5
J: TRBJ2-3
size: -
D: TRBD2
DNA: TGTGCCAGCATCCCGGGGGGGGCCTCTCTCACAGATACGCAGTATTTT
CDR3: CASIPGGASLTDTQYF

V: TRBV5-1
J: TRBJ2-3
size: -
D: TRBD1
DNA: TGCGCCAGCAGCCCAGGGGGCTCGGGCACAGATACGCAGTATTTT
CDR3: CASSPGGSGTDTQYF

V: TRBV5-4
J: TRBJ1-2
size: -
D: TRBD1
DNA: TGTGCCAGCAGCCCCGGACAGGGAGGCGGCTACACCTTC
CDR3: CASSPGQGGGYTF

V: TRBV11-2
J: TRBJ2-7
size: -
D: -
DNA: TGTGCCAGCACCATTGGAGGGAGCTACGAGCAGTACTTC
CDR3: CASTIGGSYEQYF

V: TRBV28
J: TRBJ2-1
size: -
D: TRBD2
DNA: TGTGCCAGCAGTTCTCCGGGACTAGCGGGGGGAGGGCAGTTCTTC
CDR3: CASSSPGLAGGGQFF

V: TRBV5-1
J: TRBJ2-1
size: -
D: -
DNA: TGCGCCAGCAGCTTAGGCGGGTTTGAGCAGTTCTTC
CDR3: CASSLGGFEQFF

V: TRBV4-1
J: TRBJ2-1
size: few
D: TRBD2
DNA: TGCGCCAGCAGCCAAGGAGGACTAGCGGGGGGGCGGGGTGAGCAGTTCTTC
CDR3: CASSQGGLAGGRGEQFF

V: TRBV6-5
J: TRBJ1-5
size: -
D: -
DNA: TGTGCCACCCTCTATTATAGCAATCAGCCCCAGCATTTT
CDR3: CATLYYSNQPQHF

V: TRBV7-2
J: TRBJ2-7
size: -
D: TRBD2
DNA: TGTGCCAGCAGCCCCTGGACTAGCGGGGGGCGAGAGCAGTACTTC
CDR3: CASSPWTSGGREQYF

V: TRBV6-5
J: TRBJ1-5
size: -
D: -
DNA: TGTGCCAGCACTCCGGGAGCTCAGCCCCAGCATTTT
CDR3: CASTPGAQPQHF

V: TRBV3-1/TRBV3-2
J: TRBJ2-7
size: -
D: -
DNA: TGTGCCAGCAGCCAACAGGGCCGCGAGCAGTACTTC
CDR3: CASSQQGREQYF